The 20 T cell receptor beta chains in this list originate from one sample, sequenced in a study of blood T cell repertoires in COVID-19. Some clones are missing from TCRdb's copy, which holds only in-frame ones; the method was immunoSEQ multiplex PCR. The table lists some 150,000 clones, about 80% of them singletons. Sequences were obtained from peripheral blood. The receptors shown here come from a human donor with acute or convalescent COVID-19. The donor label of this sample is uncertain.

This clone was seen only once. The chain recombines TRBV7-3 with TRBJ2-1; TRBD1 matches at 9 bases. Losses at the gene ends were 4 bases for V and 7 bases for J; bases not matched to a gene: 8. This CDR3 has 15 residues. CDR1 is SGHTA, CDR2 FQGTGA, per germline. The CDR3 region is CASSSGQGRENEQFF. The CDR3 DNA sequence: TGTGCCAGCAGCTCGGGACAGGGTAGGGAGAATGAGCAGTTCTTC. The full variable domain, completed using reference TRBV7-3 and TRBJ2-1, is GAGVSQTPSNKVTEKGKYVELRCDPISGHTALYWYRQSLGQGPEFLIYFQGTGAADDSGLPNDRFFAVRPEGSVSTLKIQRTERGDSAVYLCASSSGQGRENEQFFGPGTRLTVL.

The chain links TRBV2 to TRBJ1-2; no firm D call. The V gene lost 2 bases and the J gene lost 4 bases, with 8 bases spanning the gap. This CDR3 region has 13 residues. Germline values: CDR1 SNHLY, CDR2 FYNNEI. Written as DNA, the CDR3 is TGTGCCAGCAGTGAACAGGCTTCCTATGGCTACACCTTC. Amino acids: CASSEQASYGYTF. The full variable domain, with the rest looked up from reference TRBV2 and TRBJ1-2, is EPEVTQTPSHQVTQMGQEVILRCVPISNHLYFYWYRQILGQKVEFLVSFYNNEISEKSEIFDDQFSVERPDGSNFTLKIRSTKLEDSAMYFCASSEQASYGYTFGSGTRLTVV.

This clone has a handful of counts. The CDR3 sequence is CATDRGVNTEAFF. CDR3 bases: TGTGCCACCGACAGGGGGGTGAACACTGAAGCTTTCTTT. This chain connects TRBV12-3 or TRBV12-4 to TRBJ1-1, with TRBD1 identical over 9 bases. V lost 10 bases, J lost 0 bases, and 3 bases stayed unmatched. CDR3 length: 13 amino acids.

In nucleotides, the CDR3 is TGCGCCAGCAGCCCCGCGGACAGGAGGTCAGATACGCAGTATTTT. This codes for CASSPADRRSDTQYF. The rearrangement joins TRBV5-1 to TRBJ2-3; TRBD1 agrees at 7 bases. V lost 4 bases to trimming and J lost 4 bases; unmatched junction nucleotides: 9. This CDR3 is 15 amino acids long. The germline V gene has CDR1 SGHRS and CDR2 YFSETQ.

V usage is TRBV9 and J usage is TRBJ1-6, with 9 nucleotides matching TRBD1. The V gene end was trimmed by 3 bases and the J gene end by 11 bases; junction bases not matched to a gene: 6. This CDR3 spans 14 amino acids. Germline V CDR1 and CDR2: SGDLS, YYNGEE. The CDR3 region is CASSARTGEAPLHF. CDR3 sequence (DNA): TGTGCCAGCAGCGCGAGGACAGGGGAGGCACCCCTCCACTTT.

V and J are TRBV19 and TRBJ2-2, with D maybe TRBD1 (6 bases). CDR3 length equals 17 residues. CDR1 is LNHDA, CDR2 SQIVND, per germline (reference sequence). V was pared by 7 bases and J by 4 bases, with 22 bases between. The CDR3 sequence is CASTPRPGHPPTGELFF. In DNA, the CDR3 is TGTGCCAGTACCCCGAGGCCGGGACACCCACCCACCGGGGAGCTGTTTTTT.

The V gene is TRBV6-8, the J gene TRBJ1-2, with 8 bases aligning to TRBD1. The CDR3 totals 14 residues. Germline CDR1 is MNHGY and CDR2 is SAAAGT. J lost 2 bases, V lost 5 bases, and 4 bases had no gene match. Here the CDR3 DNA reads TGTGCCAGCAGTCTGACAGGGGTCAACTATGGCTACACCTTC. It translates to CASSLTGVNYGYTF.

V and J are TRBV19 and TRBJ2-3, with 8 bases identical to TRBD1. Germline V gives CDR1 LNHDA, CDR2 SQIVND (reference sequence). The V segment lost 2 bases and the J segment 6 bases; nucleotides outside the gene matches: 16. The CDR3 sequence is 18 residues long. As DNA, the CDR3 is TGTGCCAGTAGTATACGATCCCTCACAGGGGGAGGAGGGGATACGCAGTATTTT. This encodes CASSIRSLTGGGGDTQYF.

CDR3 bases: TGTGCCAGCAGTAAGGGACTGGTTAACAATGAGCAGTTCTTC. It yields the protein CASSKGLVNNEQFF. This chain links TRBV28 with TRBJ2-1, with a weak D call TRBD2 (6 bases). V was pared by 5 bases and J by 5 bases, with 13 bases between. The CDR3 contains 14 residues. The germline gives CDR1 MDHEN, CDR2 SYDVKM.

The chain's CDR3 is CASSYGEDNSPLHF. Here the CDR3 DNA reads TGTGCCAGCAGTTACGGGGAGGATAATTCACCCCTCCACTTT. The V call is TRBV6-5, the J call TRBJ1-6; D uncertain. V was clipped by 2 bases and J by 5 bases, with 7 bases between them. The CDR3 loop spans 14 amino acids. Germline CDR1 MNHEY, CDR2 SVGAGI.

The chain joins TRBV28 to TRBJ1-3, with D possibly matching TRBD1 (5 bases). V dropped 3 bases and J dropped 4 bases, with 7 bases sitting between them. CDR1 and CDR2 (germline): MDHEN, SYDVKM. This CDR3 contains 13 residues. DNA for the CDR3: TGTGCCAGCAGTTTGACAGCCGGAAACACCATATATTTT. Translation gives CASSLTAGNTIYF.

In nucleotides, the CDR3 is TGTGCCAGCAGTCTAACCTTTTTGACAGGGATGAAGAGTCCTCACTACGAGCAGTACTTC. This translates into CASSLTFLTGMKSPHYEQYF. The chain is built from TRBV27 and TRBJ2-7; 7 bases align to TRBD1. The CDR3 extends over 20 amino acids. Germline CDR1 reads MNHEY; CDR2 reads SMNVEV (reference sequence). V lost 5 bases to trimming and J lost 3 bases; unmatched junction nucleotides: 25.

The chain uses TRBV28 and TRBJ2-2; 10 bases match TRBD2. Germline CDR1 and CDR2: MDHEN and SYDVKM. Germline trimming cut 9 bases from V and 5 bases from J; bases unmatched to any gene: 12. This CDR3 comprises 16 residues. The CDR3 is CARFYVTSGVTGELFF. The CDR3 nucleotides are TGTGCCAGATTCTATGTAACTAGCGGGGTGACCGGGGAGCTGTTTTTT.

The chain is built from TRBV6-5 and TRBJ2-7; 7 bases agree with TRBD2. Germline V gene lookup returns CDR1 MNHEY and CDR2 SVGAGI. This CDR3 comprises 12 residues. The trim removed 7 bases at V and 9 bases at J, leaving 9 bases unmatched. CDR3 in amino acids: CASKAGEGVQYF. Written as DNA, the CDR3 is TGTGCCAGCAAGGCGGGAGAAGGCGTGCAGTACTTC.

V gene TRBV6-2 or TRBV6-3 combines with J gene TRBJ2-7; 10 positions agree with TRBD2. CDR1 and CDR2 from the germline V gene are MNHEY and SVGEGT. This CDR3 is built from 16 residues. Unmatched junction bases numbered 5, after V lost 0 bases and J lost 3 bases. In nucleotides, the CDR3 is TGTGCCAGCAGTTACTCAGGTAGCGGGGGGTTCTACGAGCAGTACTTC. It specifies CASSYSGSGGFYEQYF.

The chain links TRBV9 to TRBJ2-5, with D tentatively TRBD1 (5 bases). CDR3 size: 12 residues. Trimming removed 7 bases at V and 1 base at J, with 8 bases between. Germline V gene data show CDR1 as SGDLS and CDR2 as YYNGEE. For the CDR3, the DNA is TGTGCCAGCGGCAGGGTCCAAGAGACCCAGTACTTC. It codes for CASGRVQETQYF.

The chain couples TRBV6-5 to TRBJ1-2; 7 bases are a match to TRBD1. The germline V gene encodes CDR1 MNHEY and CDR2 SVGAGI. The V gene end was trimmed by 5 bases and the J gene end by 8 bases; junction bases not matched to a gene: 8. The CDR3 runs to 13 residues. Here the CDR3 reads CASSPHSGGGYTF. CDR3 coding DNA: TGTGCCAGCAGTCCTCACTCAGGGGGAGGCTACACCTTC.

This chain uses TRBV5-1 with TRBJ1-1; D perhaps matches TRBD1 (5 bases). CDR1 SGHRS and CDR2 YFSETQ come from the germline V gene. The CDR3 extends over 15 amino acids. Trimming pared 4 bases from V and 1 base from J, leaving 14 bases between. Here the CDR3 reads CASSPAGGTNTEAFF. The CDR3 DNA sequence: TGCGCCAGCAGCCCCGCGGGGGGAACGAACACTGAAGCTTTCTTT.

This chain links TRBV9 with TRBJ2-3; a possible D gene is TRBD2 (5 bases). Trimming cost V 0 bases and J 5 bases, with 7 bases left between them. The CDR3 is 13 residues long. Per germline, CDR1 SGDLS and CDR2 YYNGEE. The CDR3 region is CASSVAGGDTQYF. DNA for the CDR3: TGTGCCAGCAGCGTAGCTGGAGGAGATACGCAGTATTTT. The full variable domain, completed using reference TRBV9 and TRBJ2-3, is DSGVTQTPKHLITATGQRVTLRCSPRSGDLSVYWYQQSLDQGLQFLIQYYNGEERAKGNILERFSAQQFPDLHSELNLSSLELGDSALYFCASSVAGGDTQYFGPGTRLTVL.

This clone was observed a few times. The chain couples TRBV11-3 to TRBJ2-1; D gene uncertain. Germline V lookup: CDR1 SGHNT, CDR2 YENEEA. The V end lost 2 bases, the J end lost 0 bases, and 8 bases lay between the germline ends. The CDR3 loop spans 15 amino acids. This CDR3 reads CASSLNGFSYNEQFF. DNA of the CDR3: TGTGCCAGCAGCTTAAACGGGTTCTCCTACAATGAGCAGTTCTTC. Using reference TRBV11-3 and TRBJ2-1 for the parts outside the CDR3, the full variable domain is EAGVVQSPRYKIIEKKQPVAFWCNPISGHNTLYWYLQNLGQGPELLIRYENEEAVDDSQLPKDRFSAERLKGVDSTLKIQPAELGDSAVYLCASSLNGFSYNEQFFGPGTRLTVL.